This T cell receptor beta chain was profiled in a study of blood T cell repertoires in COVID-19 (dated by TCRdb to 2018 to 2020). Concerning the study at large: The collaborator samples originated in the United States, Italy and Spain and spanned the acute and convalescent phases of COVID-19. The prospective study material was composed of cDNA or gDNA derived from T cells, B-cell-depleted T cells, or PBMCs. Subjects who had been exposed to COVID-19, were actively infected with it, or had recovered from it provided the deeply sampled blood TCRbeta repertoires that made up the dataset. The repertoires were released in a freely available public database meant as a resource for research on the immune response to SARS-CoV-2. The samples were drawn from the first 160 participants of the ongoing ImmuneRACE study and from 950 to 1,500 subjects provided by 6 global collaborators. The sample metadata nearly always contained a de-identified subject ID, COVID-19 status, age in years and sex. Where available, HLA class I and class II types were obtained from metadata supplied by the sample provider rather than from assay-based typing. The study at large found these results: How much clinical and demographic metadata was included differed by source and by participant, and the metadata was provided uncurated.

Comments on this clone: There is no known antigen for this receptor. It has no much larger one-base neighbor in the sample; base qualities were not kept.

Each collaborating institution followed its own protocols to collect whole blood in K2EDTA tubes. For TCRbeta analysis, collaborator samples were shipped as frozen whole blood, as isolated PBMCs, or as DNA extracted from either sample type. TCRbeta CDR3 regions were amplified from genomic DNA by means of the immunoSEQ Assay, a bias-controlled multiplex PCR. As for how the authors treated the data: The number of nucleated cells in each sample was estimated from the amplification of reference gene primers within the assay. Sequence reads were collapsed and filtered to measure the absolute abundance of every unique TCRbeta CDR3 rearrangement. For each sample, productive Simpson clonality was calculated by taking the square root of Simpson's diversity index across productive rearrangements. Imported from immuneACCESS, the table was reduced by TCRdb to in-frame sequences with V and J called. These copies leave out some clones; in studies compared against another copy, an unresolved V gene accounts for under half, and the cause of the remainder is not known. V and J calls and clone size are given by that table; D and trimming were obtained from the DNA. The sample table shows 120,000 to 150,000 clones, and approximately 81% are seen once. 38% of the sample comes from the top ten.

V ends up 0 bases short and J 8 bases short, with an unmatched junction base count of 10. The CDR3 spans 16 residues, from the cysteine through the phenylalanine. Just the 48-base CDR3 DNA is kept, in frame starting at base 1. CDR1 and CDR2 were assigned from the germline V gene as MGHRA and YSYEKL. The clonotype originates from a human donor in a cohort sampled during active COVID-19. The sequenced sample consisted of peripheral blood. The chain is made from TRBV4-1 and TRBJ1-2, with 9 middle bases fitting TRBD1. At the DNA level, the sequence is TGCGCCAGCAGCCAAGATCGGGTTGGGACAGGGAAGGGCTACACCTTC. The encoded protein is CASSQDRVGTGKGYTF.